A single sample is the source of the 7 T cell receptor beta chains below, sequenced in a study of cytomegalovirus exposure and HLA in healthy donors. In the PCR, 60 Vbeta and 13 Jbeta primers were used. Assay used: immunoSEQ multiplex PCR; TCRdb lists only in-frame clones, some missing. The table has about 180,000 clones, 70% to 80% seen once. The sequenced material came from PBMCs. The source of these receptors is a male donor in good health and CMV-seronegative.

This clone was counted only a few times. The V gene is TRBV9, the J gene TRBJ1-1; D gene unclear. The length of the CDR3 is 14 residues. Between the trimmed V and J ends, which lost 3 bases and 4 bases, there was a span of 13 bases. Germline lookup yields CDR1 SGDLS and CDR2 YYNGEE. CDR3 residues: CASSGEMHGTEAFF. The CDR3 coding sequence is TGTGCCAGCAGCGGAGAAATGCACGGCACTGAAGCTTTCTTT.

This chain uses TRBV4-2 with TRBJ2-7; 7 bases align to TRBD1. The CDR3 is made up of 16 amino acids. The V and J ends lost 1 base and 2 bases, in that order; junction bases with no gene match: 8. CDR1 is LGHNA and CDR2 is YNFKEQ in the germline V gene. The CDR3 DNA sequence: TGTGCCAGCAGCCAAGTTCGGACAGGCGGCGCCTACGAGCAGTACTTC. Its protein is CASSQVRTGGAYEQYF.

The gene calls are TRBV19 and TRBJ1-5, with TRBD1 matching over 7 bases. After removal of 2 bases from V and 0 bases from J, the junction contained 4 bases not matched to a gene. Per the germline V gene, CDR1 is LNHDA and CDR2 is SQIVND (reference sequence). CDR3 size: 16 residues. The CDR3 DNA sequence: TGTGCCAGTAGTATAAGGGGGACAGATAGCAATCAGCCCCAGCATTTT. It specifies CASSIRGTDSNQPQHF. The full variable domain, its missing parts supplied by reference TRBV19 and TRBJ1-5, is DGGITQSPKYLFRKEGQNVTLSCEQNLNHDAMYWYRQDPGQGLRLIYYSQIVNDFQKGDIAEGYSVSREKKESFPLTVTSAQKNPTAFYLCASSIRGTDSNQPQHFGDGTRLSIL.

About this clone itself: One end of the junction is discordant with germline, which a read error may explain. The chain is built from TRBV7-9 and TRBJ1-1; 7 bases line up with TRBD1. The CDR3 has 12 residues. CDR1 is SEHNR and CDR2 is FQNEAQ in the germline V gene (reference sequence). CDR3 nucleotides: TGTTCCAGCAGCCCACAGGACAGGGAAGCTTTCTTT. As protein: CSSSPQDREAFF.

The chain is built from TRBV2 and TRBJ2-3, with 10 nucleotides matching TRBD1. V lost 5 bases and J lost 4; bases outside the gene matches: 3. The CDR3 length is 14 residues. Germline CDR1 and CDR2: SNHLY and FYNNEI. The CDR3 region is CASSWDRGADTQYF. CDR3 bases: TGTGCCAGCAGTTGGGACAGGGGAGCAGATACGCAGTATTTT.

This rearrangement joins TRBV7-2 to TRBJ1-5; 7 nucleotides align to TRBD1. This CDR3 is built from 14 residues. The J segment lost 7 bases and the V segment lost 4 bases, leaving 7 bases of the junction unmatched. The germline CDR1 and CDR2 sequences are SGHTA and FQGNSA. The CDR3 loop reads CASSSGQPNQPQHF. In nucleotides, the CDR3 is TGTGCCAGCAGCTCGGGACAGCCCAACCAGCCCCAGCATTTT.

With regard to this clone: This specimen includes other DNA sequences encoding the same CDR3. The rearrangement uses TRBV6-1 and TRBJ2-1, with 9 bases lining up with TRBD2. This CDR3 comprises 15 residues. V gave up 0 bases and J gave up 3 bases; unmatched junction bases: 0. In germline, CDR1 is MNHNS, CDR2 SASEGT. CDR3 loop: CASSEASGGYNEQFF. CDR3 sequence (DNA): TGTGCCAGCAGTGAAGCTAGCGGGGGCTACAATGAGCAGTTCTTC.